This is a list of T cell receptor beta chains from one sample in a study of CD8 T cells in ankylosing spondylitis. Each CDR3 protein gets one entry after TCRdb re-called the 5' RACE reads with MiXCR. The sample yields approximately 400,000 distinct CDR3 sequences, about 25% seen once. Sequences were obtained from blood, either unsorted or a sorted T cell fraction (not recorded which). All receptors derive from a male donor with ankylosing spondylitis. CDR3s include the opening cysteine and the closing phenylalanine or tryptophan. The order of the fields is D gene, clone size, V gene, J gene, CDR3 DNA, CDR3 protein. The D gene is left open where the match is weak. A clone size is listed for some rows: how often the clone was seen (once, few, many), or a class if it is expanded.

D gene: .; clone size: .; V gene: TRBV5-4; J gene: TRBJ2-6; CDR3 DNA: TGTGCCAGCAGCTTGATGGGGGCTGGGGCCAACGTCCTGACTTTC; CDR3 protein: CASSLMGAGANVLTF
D gene: TRBD2; clone size: .; V gene: TRBV12-3/TRBV12-4; J gene: TRBJ2-1; CDR3 DNA: TGTGCCAGCAGTTTGGGACTAGCGGGAGATGATGAGCAGTTCTTC; CDR3 protein: CASSLGLAGDDEQFF
D gene: .; clone size: many; V gene: TRBV10-3; J gene: TRBJ1-6; CDR3 DNA: TGTGCCATCAGTGAGTCGGCGGATTATAATTCACCCCTCCACTTT; CDR3 protein: CAISESADYNSPLHF
D gene: .; clone size: .; V gene: TRBV20-1; J gene: TRBJ2-7; CDR3 DNA: TGCAGTGCTAGTTCCCACGGTCCCTACGAGCAGTACTTC; CDR3 protein: CSASSHGPYEQYF
D gene: TRBD2; clone size: .; V gene: TRBV10-3; J gene: TRBJ2-5; CDR3 DNA: TGTGCCATCAGTGCCCCGGGACTAGCGGGAGATCGGACCCAGTACTTC; CDR3 protein: CAISAPGLAGDRTQYF
D gene: .; clone size: .; V gene: TRBV20-1; J gene: TRBJ1-5; CDR3 DNA: TGCAGTGCCGACTATTTGACAGGTCACCAGCATTTT; CDR3 protein: CSADYLTGHQHF
D gene: .; clone size: .; V gene: TRBV7-9; J gene: TRBJ2-6; CDR3 DNA: TGTGCCAGCAGCCCCGGGGGAAGCGTCCTGACTTTC; CDR3 protein: CASSPGGSVLTF
D gene: TRBD1; clone size: .; V gene: TRBV29-1; J gene: TRBJ2-1; CDR3 DNA: TGCAGCGTTCCACCGGACAGGGGTACGAATGAGCAGTTCTTC; CDR3 protein: CSVPPDRGTNEQFF
D gene: TRBD2; clone size: .; V gene: TRBV12-3/TRBV12-4; J gene: TRBJ2-2; CDR3 DNA: TGTGCCAGCGGACTAGCGGCCTCCACCGGGGAGCTGTTTTTT; CDR3 protein: CASGLAASTGELFF
D gene: .; clone size: .; V gene: TRBV11-1; J gene: TRBJ2-1; CDR3 DNA: TGTGCCAGCAGCCCCGCTCAAAGCGGGCCACTCTCCTACAATGAGCAGTTCTTC; CDR3 protein: CASSPAQSGPLSYNEQFF
D gene: TRBD1; clone size: .; V gene: TRBV18; J gene: TRBJ1-2; CDR3 DNA: TGTGCCAGCTCACAATCCGGGACAGAACTAAACTATGGCTACACCTTC; CDR3 protein: CASSQSGTELNYGYTF
D gene: .; clone size: .; V gene: TRBV7-9; J gene: TRBJ2-1; CDR3 DNA: TGTGCCAGCGAAAGGGACGGCTCCTACAATGAGCAGTTCTTC; CDR3 protein: CASERDGSYNEQFF